These T cell receptor beta chains were read from a single sample in a study of cytomegalovirus exposure and HLA in healthy donors. Assay: immunoSEQ multiplex PCR; the TCRdb copy retains only in-frame clones and omits some. This sample has around 180,000 clones, with roughly 77% found just once. The sequencing sample was made of PBMCs. These TCRs come from a woman in her fifties or sixties in good health and CMV-seronegative. Each CDR3 is given with its conserved first and last residue. A D gene is named only where the DNA matches it firmly. Clone size, where shown, is once, few, many, or a class for clones that have expanded.

d_call clone_size j_call cdr3_length v_call cdr3_nt cdr3_aa
. . TRBJ1-2 15 TRBV9 TGTGCCAGCAGCGAACAGGACCTTCCTAACTATGGCTACACCTTC CASSEQDLPNYGYTF
. . TRBJ2-7 14 TRBV2 TGTGCCAGCAGATTGACAGCAGTCTCCTACGAGCAGTACTTC CASRLTAVSYEQYF
. . TRBJ2-3 15 TRBV6-4 TGTGCCAGCAGTGAGACCTACCCGGGATTCGCGGCCCAGTATTTT CASSETYPGFAAQYF
. . TRBJ1-1 16 TRBV7-3 TGTGCCAGCAGCTTATATGGAGGACTGCAGAACACTGAAGCTTTCTTT CASSLYGGLQNTEAFF
TRBD1 few TRBJ1-5 18 TRBV28 TGTGCCAGCAGTTTAGGGACAGGGGGCCCCGTTAGCAATCAGCCCCAGCATTTT CASSLGTGGPVSNQPQHF
TRBD1 . TRBJ1-2 13 TRBV29-1 TGCAGCGTCGACCCAGGACAGGGATATGGCTACACCTTC CSVDPGQGYGYTF
TRBD1 . TRBJ2-1 14 TRBV7-2 TGTGCCAGCAGCCCTGGACAGGGTCACAATGAGCAGTTCTTC CASSPGQGHNEQFF
TRBD2 . TRBJ2-1 15 TRBV4-3 TGCGCCAGCAGCCAAGCGAGCGGGGGGGCCGGTGAGCAGTTCTTC CASSQASGGAGEQFF
TRBD1 . TRBJ1-5 14 TRBV29-1 TGCAGCGTTGCCGGGACAGGGGCAGCTCAGCCCCAGCATTTT CSVAGTGAAQPQHF
. . TRBJ1-1 13 TRBV19 TGTGCCAGTAGTATCCCAGGAAACACTGAAGCTTTCTTT CASSIPGNTEAFF
. . TRBJ2-7 15 TRBV9 TGTGCCAGCAGCGTAGCCCCTGACACGCTTGACGAGCAGTACTTC CASSVAPDTLDEQYF
TRBD2 . TRBJ2-2 17 TRBV5-6 TGTGCCAGCAGCTGGGGACTAGCGGGAACGGGGACCGGGGAGCTGTTTTTT CASSWGLAGTGTGELFF
TRBD1 . TRBJ1-3 15 TRBV28 TGTGCCAGCAGTTCCCACGGGACAGGAGGAAACACCATATATTTT CASSSHGTGGNTIYF
TRBD1 . TRBJ1-5 14 TRBV29-1 TGCAGCGTTTCCTCCGACAGGGTGGGTCAGCCCCAGCATTTT CSVSSDRVGQPQHF
. . TRBJ2-7 15 TRBV19 TGTGCCAGTAGTATAGCCGGGTCCCACGACTACGAGCAGTACTTC CASSIAGSHDYEQYF
. . TRBJ1-4 14 TRBV9 TGTGCCAGCAGCGTGGGGGTGGGAGGTGAAAAACTGTTTTTT CASSVGVGGEKLFF
TRBD1 many TRBJ1-6 14 TRBV18 TGTGCCAGCTCACCGGGACAGGGCACTTCACCCCTCCACTTT CASSPGQGTSPLHF
TRBD2 . TRBJ2-5 13 TRBV14 TGTGCCGGGGGGGGGACTGACTGGGAGACCCAGTACTTC CAGGGTDWETQYF
. . TRBJ1-5 15 TRBV10-2 TGCGCCAGCAGATTAGGGGGATATAGCAATCAGCCCCAGCATTTT CASRLGGYSNQPQHF
TRBD1 once TRBJ1-6 16 TRBV5-4 TGTGCCAGCAGCAAGGGACAGTACCCCGTTAATTCACCCCTCCACTTT CASSKGQYPVNSPLHF
. . TRBJ2-5 13 TRBV7-9 TGTGCCAGCAGCTTAGACGCGCTAGGGACCCAGTACTTC CASSLDALGTQYF
TRBD1 . TRBJ2-3 17 TRBV18 TGTGCCAGCTCGCCCAAGTCGACAGGGGGCTGGGGAGATACGCAGTATTTT CASSPKSTGGWGDTQYF
. . TRBJ2-4 18 TRBV5-1 TGCGCCAGCAGCTTGGAACTCGGGACACCCCCAGCCAAAAACATTCAGTACTTC CASSLELGTPPAKNIQYF
TRBD2 once TRBJ2-1 15 TRBV11-2 TGTGCCAGCAGCTTGACTAGCGGGAGGAGCAATGAGCAGTTCTTC CASSLTSGRSNEQFF
. . TRBJ2-2 14 TRBV4-3 TGCGCCAGCAGCCCTAGGACACTCACCGGGGAGCTGTTTTTT CASSPRTLTGELFF
TRBD1 . TRBJ1-4 15 TRBV28 TGTGCCAGCAGTTTACCCGCTACAGGGGGGACGGAACTGTTTTTT CASSLPATGGTELFF
TRBD2 . TRBJ2-2 16 TRBV19 TGTGCCAGTAGTCCCCGACTAGCGGGAGTCACCGGGGAGCTGTTTTTT CASSPRLAGVTGELFF
TRBD1 few TRBJ1-4 15 TRBV2 TGTGCCAGCAGTCCCGCGGGACAGCAAAATGAAAAACTGTTTTTT CASSPAGQQNEKLFF
. . TRBJ2-5 13 TRBV10-2 TGCGCCAGCAGAACAGGGAAGGGGGAGACCCAGTACTTC CASRTGKGETQYF
. . TRBJ1-5 14 TRBV2 TGTGCCAGCAGTGAGGCGGGGATCAATCAGCCCCAGCATTTT CASSEAGINQPQHF
. . TRBJ2-3 13 TRBV6-5 TGTGCCAGCAGTTACGGACGGGGAGATACGCAGTATTTT CASSYGRGDTQYF
. . TRBJ2-7 14 TRBV28 TGTGCCAGCAGGCGTAACAGGGAAACCTACGAGCAGTACTTC CASRRNRETYEQYF
TRBD1 . TRBJ2-5 15 TRBV6-6 TGTGCCAGCAGTTACGAAGGGACAGGGCTAGAGACCCAGTACTTC CASSYEGTGLETQYF
TRBD1 . TRBJ2-2 15 TRBV28 TGTGCCAGCAGCCCCCCCGGGACAGGGTCCGGGGAGCTGTTTTTT CASSPPGTGSGELFF
. . TRBJ2-1 13 TRBV9 TGTGCCAGCAGCGTAGGCGTCTACAATGAGCAGTTCTTC CASSVGVYNEQFF
TRBD1 . TRBJ1-1 13 TRBV2 TGTGCGGGGGCAGGGGGCATGAACACTGAAGCTTTCTTT CAGAGGMNTEAFF
. . TRBJ1-1 13 TRBV7-8 TGTGCCAGCAGCTTAGCGCGGGGGCTGGAAGCTTTCTTT CASSLARGLEAFF
. . TRBJ2-7 12 TRBV25-1 TGTGCCAGCAGTGGAGGGCCCCACGAGCAGTACTTC CASSGGPHEQYF
TRBD1 . TRBJ1-2 15 TRBV7-2 TGTGCCAGCAGCCCCTCCGGGACAGATAACTATGGCTACACCTTC CASSPSGTDNYGYTF
. . TRBJ2-6 15 TRBV19 TGTGCCAGTAGCATTGACAGCCTGGGGGCCAACGTCCTGACTTTC CASSIDSLGANVLTF
TRBD1 . TRBJ1-6 14 TRBV6-4 TGTGCCAGCAGGGCGACAGGGGCGAATTCACCCCTCCACTTT CASRATGANSPLHF
TRBD2 . TRBJ2-5 16 TRBV11-1 TGTGCCAGCAGCCCTGGACTAGCGAGGCTCCAAGAGACCCAGTACTTC CASSPGLARLQETQYF
. . TRBJ2-1 13 TRBV7-2 TGTGCCAGCAGTTTAGGACAGACCTGGGGGCAGTTCTTC CASSLGQTWGQFF
. . TRBJ1-1 12 TRBV5-4 TGTGCCAGCAGCGGACATAACACTGAAGCTTTCTTT CASSGHNTEAFF
. . TRBJ1-3 15 TRBV5-5 TGTGCCAGCAGCACCGGACAGACCTCTGGAAACACCATATATTTT CASSTGQTSGNTIYF
TRBD1 . TRBJ1-4 16 TRBV19 TGTGCCAGTAGTTCGCGTACAGGGGGCGTTTTTGAAAAACTGTTTTTT CASSSRTGGVFEKLFF
. . TRBJ2-3 16 TRBV9 TGTGCCAGCAGCGTTCTAGCGAATCTCGGCACAGATACGCAGTATTTT CASSVLANLGTDTQYF
. few TRBJ1-1 11 TRBV5-4 TGTGCCAGCAGCCTTAACACTGAAGCTTTCTTT CASSLNTEAFF
. . TRBJ1-3 15 TRBV5-8 TGTGCCAGCAGCTTGGGACTGAAGTCTGGAAACACCATATATTTT CASSLGLKSGNTIYF
. . TRBJ1-1 18 TRBV7-8 TGTGCCAGCAGCTTAGCTGGGTGGGGAGGGAACATGAACACTGAAGCTTTCTTT CASSLAGWGGNMNTEAFF
. once TRBJ2-1 15 TRBV15 TGTGCCACCAGCCCACGATTAGGGGGTTACAATGAGCAGTTCTTC CATSPRLGGYNEQFF
TRBD2 . TRBJ2-7 14 TRBV18 TGTGCCAGCTCACCAGGGACTGGGGGGGACGAGCAGTACTTC CASSPGTGGDEQYF
TRBD2 . TRBJ2-1 15 TRBV27 TGTGCCAGCAGTTTATCGACTAGCGGGAGAAATGAGCAGTTCTTC CASSLSTSGRNEQFF
TRBD1 . TRBJ2-7 17 TRBV4-2 TGTGCCAGCAGCCAAGATCAGAGGGGGACAGGGATCCACGAGCAGTACTTC CASSQDQRGTGIHEQYF
. . TRBJ2-1 14 TRBV5-1 TGCGCCAGCAGCTTACAGGACTCCTACAATGAGCAGTTCTTC CASSLQDSYNEQFF
. few TRBJ1-5 13 TRBV19 TGTGCCAGTAGTGCCTCGACAGGACAGCCCCAGCATTTT CASSASTGQPQHF
. . TRBJ2-1 16 TRBV18 TGTGCCAGCTCACCATCGAGGGGGAGCTCCTACAATGAGCAGTTCTTC CASSPSRGSSYNEQFF
TRBD1 few TRBJ1-5 13 TRBV28 TGTGCCAGCATCAGGGGGCCCAATCAGCCCCAGCATTTT CASIRGPNQPQHF
TRBD1 . TRBJ2-3 16 TRBV5-6 TGTGCCAGCAGCTTTGGGCAGGGGGCGTCCGCAGATACGCAGTATTTT CASSFGQGASADTQYF